This TCR beta chain appears in the sequencing data of a study of blood T cell repertoires in COVID-19. Whole-study context: Nucleic acid was either cDNA or gDNA, and it came from T cells, B-cell-depleted T cells, or PBMCs.

Germline V lookup: CDR1 GTSNPN, CDR2 SVGIG (reference sequence). The CDR3 length is 16 residues. The ends lost 2 bases at V and 7 bases at J; junction bases unmatched: 12. Cohorts were based on clinical histories the participants reported. Sequenced by immunoSEQ multiplex PCR; TCRdb stores in-frame clones only, minus some. The sample lists about 180,000 clones; about 85% were seen once. The sequenced sample consisted of PBMCs or T cells enriched from blood (not recorded which). This receptor was obtained from a man aged 35 to 55 who had recovered from COVID-19. This chain joins TRBV30 and TRBJ1-5, with 9 bases identical to TRBD1. The CDR3: CAWSNFGAGTGQPQHF. Written as DNA, the CDR3 is TGTGCCTGGAGTAATTTTGGGGCCGGGACAGGGCAGCCCCAGCATTTT.